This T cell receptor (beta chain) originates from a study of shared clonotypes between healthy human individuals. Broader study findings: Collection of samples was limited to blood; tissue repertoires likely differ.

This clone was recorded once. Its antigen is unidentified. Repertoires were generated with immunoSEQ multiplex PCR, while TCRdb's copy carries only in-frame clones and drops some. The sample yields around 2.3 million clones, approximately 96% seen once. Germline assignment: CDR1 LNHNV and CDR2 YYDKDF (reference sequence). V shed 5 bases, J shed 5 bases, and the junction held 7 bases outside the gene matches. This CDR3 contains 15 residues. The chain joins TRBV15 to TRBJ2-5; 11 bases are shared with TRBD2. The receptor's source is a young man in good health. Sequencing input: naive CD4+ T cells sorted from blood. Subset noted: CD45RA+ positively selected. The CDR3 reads CATSPRLAGWETQYF. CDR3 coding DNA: TGTGCCACCAGCCCCCGACTAGCGGGATGGGAGACCCAGTACTTC.